These T cell receptor beta chains were read from a single sample in a study of blood T cells in healthy people across ages. TCRdb re-called the 5' RACE reads through MiXCR, storing one row per CDR3 protein. The data hold over 1,200,000 distinct CDR3 sequences, with around 59% observed a single time. The sample taken for sequencing was blood. These receptor sequences come from a man between 18 and 35 years old in good health. CDR3s include the opening cysteine and the closing phenylalanine or tryptophan. The D gene is left open where the match is weak. Not every row has a clone size; where given, it reads once, few, many or a size class.

TGTGCCAGCAGCCATTATTTGAACACTGAAGCTTTCTTT	CASSHYLNTEAFF	.	TRBV14	TRBJ1-1	.
TGTGCCAGCAGCCAGGGCCCAGGGGCAGATACGCAGTATTTT	CASSQGPGADTQYF	.	TRBV7-9	TRBJ2-3	.
TGTGCCAGCACGCGGGGGCAGGGTTATGGCTACACCTTC	CASTRGQGYGYTF	.	TRBV2	TRBJ1-2	.
TGTGCCAGCAGGATTCAGGGAAAGGAGACCCAGTACTTC	CASRIQGKETQYF	.	TRBV6-1	TRBJ2-5	.
TGTGCCAGCAGTCAACCCCCGACAGAAAACATTCAGTACTTC	CASSQPPTENIQYF	.	TRBV28	TRBJ2-4	.
TGTGCCAGCAGTGAGGGCGGAACCAAAAACATTCAGTACTTC	CASSEGGTKNIQYF	.	TRBV27	TRBJ2-4	.
TGTGCCAGCAGTTACTCCTGGGTCGGCTACGAGCAGTACTTC	CASSYSWVGYEQYF	.	TRBV6-2/TRBV6-3	TRBJ2-7	once
TGCGCCAGCAGCCTAACCCCACAGGGAGGCACTGAAGCTTTCTTT	CASSLTPQGGTEAFF	.	TRBV4-1	TRBJ1-1	.
TGCAGTGCCACGGTAGCGGGGTTGAATGATACGCAGTATTTT	CSATVAGLNDTQYF	TRBD2	TRBV20-1	TRBJ2-3	.
TGTGCCAGCAGACCCGACAGGATAGGACATGGCTACACCTTC	CASRPDRIGHGYTF	.	TRBV6-5	TRBJ1-2	once
TGTGCCAGCCGGTCCGGCGGGGAGCTGTTTTTT	CASRSGGELFF	.	TRBV27	TRBJ2-2	.
TGCGCCAGCAGCTTAGAAGGGCAGACGAGAGATACGCAGTATTTT	CASSLEGQTRDTQYF	.	TRBV5-1	TRBJ2-3	.
TGTGCCAGCACTACTAGCTCCTTAAGGACCCAGTACTTC	CASTTSSLRTQYF	.	TRBV2	TRBJ2-5	.